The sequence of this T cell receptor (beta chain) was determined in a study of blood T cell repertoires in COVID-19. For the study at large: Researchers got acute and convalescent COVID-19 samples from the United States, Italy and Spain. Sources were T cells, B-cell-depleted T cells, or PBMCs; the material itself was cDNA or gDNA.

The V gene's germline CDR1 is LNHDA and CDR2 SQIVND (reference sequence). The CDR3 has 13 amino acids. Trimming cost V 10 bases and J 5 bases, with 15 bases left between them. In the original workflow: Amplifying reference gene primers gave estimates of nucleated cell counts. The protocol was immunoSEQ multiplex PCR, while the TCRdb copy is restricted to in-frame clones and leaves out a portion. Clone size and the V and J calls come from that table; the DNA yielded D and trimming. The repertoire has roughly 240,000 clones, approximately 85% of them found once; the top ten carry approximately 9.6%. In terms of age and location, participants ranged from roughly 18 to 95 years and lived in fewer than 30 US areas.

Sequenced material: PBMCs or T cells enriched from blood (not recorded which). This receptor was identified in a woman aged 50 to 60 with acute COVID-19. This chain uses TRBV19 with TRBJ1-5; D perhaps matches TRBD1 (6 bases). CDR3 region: CAKIRGEDQPQHF. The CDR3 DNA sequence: TGTGCCAAGATCAGGGGAGAAGATCAGCCCCAGCATTTT.